The 22 T cell receptor beta chains listed next were all sequenced from one sample in a study of beta chain features in type 1 diabetes. General study points: In all four CD4+ subsets, TCRB CDR3 length was significantly, moderately reduced in type 1 diabetes.

Sequencing targeted expressed TCRB transcripts, as all isolated RNA had been reverse transcribed. TCRdb's copy holds only in-frame clones and misses some; the assay was immunoSEQ multiplex PCR. The profile shows roughly 240,000 clones, 20% to 25% of them singletons. Their cognate antigens are unknown. Sequenced material: naive CD4+ T cells from blood. The receptors shown here come from a woman aged 25 to 39 with type 1 diabetes.

This clone was detected only a few times. The chain links TRBV6-5 to TRBJ2-1, with D possibly being TRBD1 (6 bases). The CDR3 runs 12 residues. Germline CDR1 MNHEY, CDR2 SVGAGI. The V end lost 8 bases, the J end lost 9 bases, and 14 bases lay between the germline ends. The CDR3 region is CASQQGDGEQFF. The CDR3 region has the DNA TGTGCCAGCCAACAGGGTGACGGTGAGCAGTTCTTC.

This clone appeared a few times. The chain is built from TRBV4-1 and TRBJ2-7; maybe TRBD2 (7 bases). This CDR3 comprises 15 residues. Germline V gene lookup returns CDR1 MGHRA and CDR2 YSYEKL. Deletions cut 2 bases from V and 3 bases from J, with 14 bases between. Here the CDR3 reads CASSQKGGLNYEQYF. CDR3 coding DNA: TGCGCCAGCAGCCAAAAGGGGGGACTAAACTACGAGCAGTACTTC.

The rearrangement joins TRBV2 to TRBJ1-1; 8 bases align to TRBD1. Germline CDR1 and CDR2: SNHLY and FYNNEI. CDR3 length: 14 residues. With 8 bases clipped from V and 7 bases from J, the junction kept 12 bases outside the gene matches. The CDR3 is CASGSRTGPLEAFF. The CDR3 DNA reads as TGTGCCAGCGGCTCCAGGACAGGGCCCCTTGAAGCTTTCTTT.

This clone was seen more than once but under ten times. The chain employs TRBV5-6 and TRBJ2-7, with TRBD1 identical over 7 bases. The CDR3 covers 13 residues. Germline V gene sequence: CDR1 SGHDT, CDR2 YYEEEE. J was trimmed by 3 bases and V by 0 bases; bases with no gene match: 0. CDR3 sequence (DNA): TGTGCCAGCAGCTTGGACAGGGGCTACGAGCAGTACTTC. It yields the protein CASSLDRGYEQYF.

The chain recombines TRBV30 with TRBJ1-1, with TRBD1 identical over 7 bases. Per germline, CDR1 GTSNPN and CDR2 SVGIG (reference sequence). The CDR3 runs 12 residues. V shed 2 bases and J 7 bases; nucleotides not matched to a gene: 4. The CDR3 nucleotides are TGTGCCTGGAGTCAGGGGGGTGATGAAGCTTTCTTT. It specifies CAWSQGGDEAFF.

This chain joins TRBV7-2 and TRBJ2-1, with 9 bases lining up with TRBD2. The V gene's germline CDR1 is SGHTA and CDR2 FQGNSA. Losses at the gene ends were 1 base for V and 6 bases for J; bases not matched to a gene: 7. The CDR3 extends over 16 amino acids. CDR3 DNA sequence: TGTGCCAGCAGCTTAGATTTCGGGCGGGAGGGCAATGAGCAGTTCTTC. Its protein is CASSLDFGREGNEQFF.

This clone was seen more than once but under ten times. The chain couples TRBV28 to TRBJ1-1, with 7 positions matching TRBD1. V trimming: 5 bases; J trimming: 0 bases; junction bases outside the gene matches: 3. Germline V gene sequence: CDR1 MDHEN, CDR2 SYDVKM. This CDR3 region has 14 residues. The CDR3, as DNA: TGTGCCAGCAGTGTCACAGGGGTGAACACTGAAGCTTTCTTT. This sequence encodes CASSVTGVNTEAFF. The complete variable domain, with remaining parts taken from reference TRBV28 and TRBJ1-1, reads DVKVTQSSRYLVKRTGEKVFLECVQDMDHENMFWYRQDPGLGLRLIYFSYDVKMKEKGDIPEGYSVSREKKERFSLILESASTNQTSMYLCASSVTGVNTEAFFGQGTRLTVV.

The chain uses TRBV29-1 and TRBJ2-2, with D possibly matching TRBD1 (5 bases). The CDR3 has 14 residues. Germline CDR1 and CDR2: SQVTM and ANQGSEA. V was trimmed by 7 bases and J by 4 bases, leaving 16 bases between them. The CDR3 DNA reads as TGCAGCGCTCAAACGGCAGGGCTCACCGGGGAGCTGTTTTTT. This translates into CSAQTAGLTGELFF.

The CDR3 DNA reads as TGTGCCAGCGGCGAGGACAGGGGGCTTGCTTTCTTT. Its translation is CASGEDRGLAFF. The chain employs TRBV2 and TRBJ1-1, with 11 bases fitting TRBD1. Germline-derived CDR1 and CDR2 are SNHLY and FYNNEI. The CDR3 totals 12 residues. J was trimmed by 11 bases and V by 8 bases; bases with no gene match: 7.

CDR3 bases: TGCGCCAGCAGCCAAACCGACAGGAGAGAGAACTATGGCTACACCTTC. Protein sequence: CASSQTDRRENYGYTF. V gene TRBV4-1 combines with J gene TRBJ1-2, with D perhaps TRBD1 (6 bases). Germline-derived CDR1 and CDR2 are MGHRA and YSYEKL. The CDR3 sequence is 16 residues long. V shed 2 bases and J shed 2 bases, with 15 bases lying between them.

This clone showed up just a few times. CDR3 amino acids: CASSGVAGDEYF. CDR3 nucleotides: TGTGCCAGCAGTGGTGTTGCGGGAGATGAGTACTTC. The genes are TRBV2 and TRBJ2-7, with 7 bases aligning to TRBD2. Germline-derived CDR1 and CDR2 are SNHLY and FYNNEI. The length of the CDR3 is 12 residues. V gave up 4 bases and J gave up 11 bases; unmatched junction bases: 8.

This chain uses TRBV2 with TRBJ1-2, with 7 positions matching TRBD1. With V trimmed by 6 bases and J by 3 bases, 7 bases remained unmatched. CDR1 is SNHLY and CDR2 is FYNNEI in the germline V gene. This CDR3 has 14 amino acids. CDR3 in amino acids: CASSPQGSDYGYTF. CDR3 in DNA: TGTGCCAGCAGCCCACAGGGGTCAGACTATGGCTACACCTTC.

The CDR3 nucleotides read TGCAGCGGTCGGGGACAACTCGGGGAGCTGTTTTTT. Translating it yields CSGRGQLGELFF. The chain has TRBV29-1 and TRBJ2-2, with D possibly being TRBD1 (6 bases). The germline V gene encodes CDR1 SQVTM and CDR2 ANQGSEA. There are 12 residues in the CDR3. With 7 bases removed from V and 7 bases from J, the gap between germline ends came to 13 bases.

This chain joins TRBV11-2 and TRBJ1-2; 8 bases match TRBD1. The CDR3 spans 16 residues. V was clipped by 5 bases and J by 2 bases; unmatched bases: 10. The germline gives CDR1 SGHAT, CDR2 FQNNGV. Written as DNA, the CDR3 is TGTGCCAGCAGCCCAACGTACGGACAGGGAAACTATGGCTACACCTTC. It is translated as CASSPTYGQGNYGYTF.

This clone was found a few times. Written as DNA, the CDR3 is TGTGCCTGGAGATCTTCGGGTTCCCAGCCCCAGCATTTT. This encodes CAWRSSGSQPQHF. V gene TRBV30 combines with J gene TRBJ1-5; D unclear. The CDR3 totals 13 residues. Germline V gene data show CDR1 as GTSNPN and CDR2 as SVGIG (reference sequence). Deletions cut 3 bases from V and 7 bases from J, with 13 bases between.

This chain uses TRBV18 with TRBJ2-5; 8 bases map to TRBD2. After removal of 3 bases from V and 4 bases from J, the junction contained 13 bases not matched to a gene. From germline, CDR1 is KGHSH and CDR2 LQKENI. CDR3 length: 17 amino acids. The CDR3 loop is CASSPAGLALDGETQYF. In DNA, the CDR3 is TGTGCCAGCTCACCGGCTGGACTAGCCCTAGATGGAGAGACCCAGTACTTC.

Here the CDR3 DNA reads TGCGCCAGCAGCGTGACAGAGATGAACACTGAAGCTTTCTTT. Its translation: CASSVTEMNTEAFF. The chain recombines TRBV5-1 with TRBJ1-1; perhaps TRBD1 as D (5 bases). CDR1 is SGHRS and CDR2 is YFSETQ in the germline V gene. Trimming took off 4 bases at V and 0 bases at J, with 10 bases between the two ends. This CDR3 spans 14 amino acids. The full variable domain, rest sourced from reference TRBV5-1 and TRBJ1-1, is KAGVTQTPRYLIKTRGQQVTLSCSPISGHRSVSWYQQTPGQGLQFLFEYFSETQRNKGNFPGRFSGRQFSNSRSEMNVSTLELGDSALYLCASSVTEMNTEAFFGQGTRLTVV.

This rearrangement joins TRBV7-2 to TRBJ2-5, with TRBD2 identical over 8 bases. Germline-derived CDR1 and CDR2 are SGHTA and FQGNSA. This CDR3 has 15 residues. V was pared by 1 base and J by 5 bases, with 6 bases of the junction left unmatched. The CDR3 region has the DNA TGTGCCAGCAGCTTAGTGGCGGGACTAGGGGAGACCCAGTACTTC. Its translation: CASSLVAGLGETQYF.

This sequence joins TRBV5-1 and TRBJ2-5; D may be TRBD2 (6 bases). There are 15 residues in the CDR3. Trimming cost V 0 bases and J 2 bases, with 11 bases left between them. In germline, CDR1 is SGHRS, CDR2 YFSETQ. CDR3 in DNA: TGCGCCAGCAGCTTGGTCGCGAGCGGGCAAGAGACCCAGTACTTC. Translation: CASSLVASGQETQYF.

V is TRBV29-1 and J is TRBJ2-7; 10 nucleotides line up with TRBD2. CDR3 length: 12 amino acids. Germline assignment: CDR1 SQVTM and CDR2 ANQGSEA. V was clipped by 4 bases and J by 4 bases; unmatched bases: 1. The DNA for the CDR3 is TGCAGCGTTGCACTAGCGGGATACGAGCAGTACTTC. Its protein product is CSVALAGYEQYF.

This clone appeared a few times. This chain links TRBV7-3 with TRBJ2-6; weak D call: TRBD1 (6 bases). The CDR3 is 14 amino acids. V was pared by 6 bases and J by 0 bases, with 6 bases between. Germline V gene data show CDR1 as SGHTA and CDR2 as FQGTGA. CDR3 bases: TGTGCCAGCAGGGACAGCTCTGGGGCCAACGTCCTGACTTTC. Translating gives CASRDSSGANVLTF.

This clone was observed a handful of times. This chain joins TRBV29-1 and TRBJ1-1; weak D call: TRBD1 (5 bases). This CDR3 contains 12 residues. Looked up from germline, CDR1 is SQVTM and CDR2 is ANQGSEA. V lost 3 bases, J lost 7 bases, and 12 bases lay in between. The CDR3 loop reads CSVDEDGGEAFF. The CDR3, as DNA: TGCAGCGTTGACGAGGACGGGGGTGAAGCTTTCTTT.